This T cell receptor (beta chain) emerged from a study of shared clonotypes between healthy human individuals. The naive CD8 fraction comprised CD45RO-negative cells positively selected for CCR7 and excluded terminally differentiated effector memory CD45RA+ cells. The germline gives CDR1 SEHNR, CDR2 FQNEAQ (reference sequence). The V and J ends lost 5 bases and 5 bases respectively, with 15 bases between them. The CDR3 spans 15 residues. Sequenced by immunoSEQ multiplex PCR; TCRdb stores in-frame clones only, minus some. The sample holds approximately 600,000 clones; approximately 95% are singletons and the top ten take over 0.095%.

This receptor was obtained from a woman younger than 45 in good health. The chain links TRBV7-9 to TRBJ2-2; D is perhaps TRBD1 (5 bases). The sequenced material came from naive CD8+ T cells sorted from blood. The chain's CDR3 is CASSQDTQGTGELFF. The CDR3 region has the DNA TGTGCCAGCAGCCAGGATACCCAGGGAACCGGGGAGCTGTTTTTT. The full variable domain, its missing parts supplied by reference TRBV7-9 and TRBJ2-2, is DTGVSQNPRHKITKRGQNVTFRCDPISEHNRLYWYRQTLGQGPEFLTYFQNEAQLEKSRLLSDRFSAERPKGSFSTLEIQRTEQGDSAMYLCASSQDTQGTGELFFGEGSRLTVL.